This T cell receptor (beta chain) was found in a study of early T cells in non-severe SARS-CoV-2 infection. About the study: Investigators sequenced bulk RNA drawn from unsorted whole blood, and chains remained unpaired.

The study's findings and limits: CD4 and private specificities were missed by VDJdb matching, which favored anti-spike CD8 responses.

Unique molecular identifiers were added to individual cDNA molecules. Each CDR3 protein gets one entry after TCRdb re-called the 5' RACE reads with MiXCR. The sample carries tens of thousands of distinct CDR3 sequences, under 10% recorded once. CDR1 is SGHTA, CDR2 FQGNSA, per germline. The CDR3 covers 15 residues. The V segment lost 3 bases and the J segment 9 bases; nucleotides outside the gene matches: 10. At least ten counts were recorded for this clonotype. Its antigen is still unknown. What was sequenced was whole blood. The chain recombines TRBV7-2 with TRBJ2-1; 8 bases map to TRBD2. This sequence was found in an adult who was a healthcare worker with PCR-confirmed SARS-CoV-2 infection or an uninfected control (not recorded which). DNA of the CDR3: TGTGCCAGCAGCTTTAGCTTGCGGGGGGAGGGTGAGCAGTTCTTC. Its translation is CASSFSLRGEGEQFF.